Listed below are T cell receptor beta chains from one sample, sequenced in a study of blood T cell repertoires in COVID-19. Some clones are missing from TCRdb's copy, which holds only in-frame ones; the method was immunoSEQ multiplex PCR. The profile shows 120,000 to 150,000 clones, about 83% of them singletons. The specimen sequenced was peripheral blood. The origin of the receptors is a woman aged 50 to 65 with active or convalescent COVID-19. Each CDR3 is given with its conserved first and last residue. The D gene is left open where the match is weak. A clone size is listed for some rows: how often the clone was seen (once, few, many), or a class if it is expanded.

DNA,CDR3,size,J,D,V
TGCGCCAGCAGCCAAGAGTTCACAGGATTCTATGGCTACACCTTC,CASSQEFTGFYGYTF,once,TRBJ1-2,NA,TRBV4-3
TGTGCCAGCAGCCAAGATTGGGGGGGCCGGGTCACAGATACGCAGTATTTT,CASSQDWGGRVTDTQYF,NA,TRBJ2-3,NA,TRBV3-1/TRBV3-2
TGTGCCAGCAGCCAGTATAATTCACCCCTCCACTTT,CASSQYNSPLHF,NA,TRBJ1-6,NA,TRBV27
TGTGCCAGCAGTTACGGGACAGAGTATCAGCCCCAGCATTTT,CASSYGTEYQPQHF,NA,TRBJ1-5,TRBD1,TRBV6-2/TRBV6-3
TGTGCCAGCAGTTCCCCGACTAGCGGGGGGTGGGATGAGCAGTTCTTC,CASSSPTSGGWDEQFF,NA,TRBJ2-1,TRBD2,TRBV6-2/TRBV6-3
TGCGCCAGCAGCAAAAACACGGCGTTAGCCGACCGCTCCTACAATGAGCAGTTCTTC,CASSKNTALADRSYNEQFF,NA,TRBJ2-1,NA,TRBV5-1
TGTGCCAGCTCACCAGGGGCGAGCAATCAGCCCCAGCATTTT,CASSPGASNQPQHF,once,TRBJ1-5,NA,TRBV18
TGCAGTGCTAGTACAGGTAATAGCAATCAGCCCCAGCATTTT,CSASTGNSNQPQHF,NA,TRBJ1-5,NA,TRBV20-1
TGTGCCAGCAGTCTAGATGCTAACTATGGCTACACCTTC,CASSLDANYGYTF,NA,TRBJ1-2,NA,TRBV6-2/TRBV6-3
TGTGCCAGCAGCTTAGTGGCTAGCGGGAAAGAGACCCAGTACTTC,CASSLVASGKETQYF,NA,TRBJ2-5,TRBD2,TRBV7-2
TGTGCCAGCAGCCATCTCTTTATGGGTAGCGATGAGCAGTTCTTC,CASSHLFMGSDEQFF,NA,TRBJ2-1,NA,TRBV4-2
TGCGCCAGCAGCGTACAGGGGGAAGCCAAAAACATTCAGTACTTC,CASSVQGEAKNIQYF,NA,TRBJ2-4,TRBD1,TRBV5-1
TGTGCCAGTAGTATAGATTTCGGCCCGAGGTACGAGCAGTACTTC,CASSIDFGPRYEQYF,NA,TRBJ2-7,NA,TRBV19
TGTGCCAGCAGCTCCCGACAGGGACTCCGCTACACCTTC,CASSSRQGLRYTF,NA,TRBJ1-2,TRBD1,TRBV7-2
TGTGCCAGCCGTGACAGGGGGCGAGGAGATCAGCCCCAGCATTTT,CASRDRGRGDQPQHF,NA,TRBJ1-5,TRBD1,TRBV28
TGTGCCAGCTCACCCCCCGGGGGGCTGCCCACAGATACGCAGTATTTT,CASSPPGGLPTDTQYF,NA,TRBJ2-3,NA,TRBV18
TGTGCCAGCACCCTGGACAGCTACTATGGCTACACCTTC,CASTLDSYYGYTF,NA,TRBJ1-2,NA,TRBV7-2
TGCGTAGTGTGGGAGCCAAGCCAAGAGACCCAGTACTTC,CVVWEPSQETQYF,NA,TRBJ2-5,NA,TRBV29-1
TGTGCCACCAGCAGGACCTCCCAGACAGGGATTAACTATGGCTACACCTTC,CATSRTSQTGINYGYTF,NA,TRBJ1-2,TRBD1,TRBV15
TGTGCCAGCAGCCTAGCGGGTGGGTACGAGCAGTACTTC,CASSLAGGYEQYF,NA,TRBJ2-7,TRBD2,TRBV3-1/TRBV3-2
TGTGCCAGCAGTGAACCAGACAGGGGGCGCGGTACGCAGTATTTT,CASSEPDRGRGTQYF,NA,TRBJ2-3,TRBD1,TRBV25-1
TGTGCCAGCAGTGAAAGGGACAGGGCGGCCGAGCAGTACTTC,CASSERDRAAEQYF,NA,TRBJ2-7,TRBD1,TRBV2
TGCGCCAGCAGCCCCGGACAGGGCTATGGCTACACCTTC,CASSPGQGYGYTF,NA,TRBJ1-2,TRBD1,TRBV4-3
TGTGCCAGTAGCCCGGGACAGGGGACCAAAAACATTCAGTACTTC,CASSPGQGTKNIQYF,NA,TRBJ2-4,TRBD1,TRBV19
TGCGCCAGCAGCCACACAGGGGAAGTCACTGAAGCTTTCTTT,CASSHTGEVTEAFF,medium-sized,TRBJ1-1,TRBD1,TRBV4-3
TGCGCCAGCAGCGAACAGGGGCCCCAGCCCCAGCATTTT,CASSEQGPQPQHF,NA,TRBJ1-5,TRBD1,TRBV5-1
TGTGCCAGCTCACCCCCGGGAGGCGTTGACGGGGAGCTGTTTTTT,CASSPPGGVDGELFF,NA,TRBJ2-2,TRBD2,TRBV18
TGTGCCAGCAGACAGGGGATCGGCTATGGCTACACCTTC,CASRQGIGYGYTF,NA,TRBJ1-2,TRBD1,TRBV12-3/TRBV12-4
TGTGCCACCAGCCTAGACGGGGTCTATGGCTACACCTTC,CATSLDGVYGYTF,few,TRBJ1-2,NA,TRBV15
TGCAGTGCTAGTAGCGGGAGCTTGTACGAGCAGTACTTC,CSASSGSLYEQYF,once,TRBJ2-7,TRBD2,TRBV20-1
TGTGCCAGTAGTAGGGGACAGGGGACTAGAAGCACTGAAGCTTTCTTT,CASSRGQGTRSTEAFF,NA,TRBJ1-1,TRBD1,TRBV19
TGCGCCAGCAGCCAAGTGACAGGGGTCGGAAACACCATATATTTT,CASSQVTGVGNTIYF,NA,TRBJ1-3,TRBD1,TRBV4-1
TGCGCCAGCAGCCAAGATGGGAGCGGTTCCTACGAGCAGTACTTC,CASSQDGSGSYEQYF,NA,TRBJ2-7,NA,TRBV4-3
TGTGCCAGTAGTCCCAGGTTGCAAGAGACCCAGTACTTC,CASSPRLQETQYF,NA,TRBJ2-5,NA,TRBV19
TGTGCCAGCAGCTTTTGGACAGACTTGAACACTGAAGCTTTCTTT,CASSFWTDLNTEAFF,NA,TRBJ1-1,NA,TRBV7-9
TGTGCCAGCAGCTCCATCCGGGGTCGGGACGAGCAGTACTTC,CASSSIRGRDEQYF,NA,TRBJ2-7,NA,TRBV11-2
TGCAGTGCTAGTGCTAGCGGGAGGGGAGATACGCAGTATTTT,CSASASGRGDTQYF,NA,TRBJ2-3,TRBD2,TRBV20-1
TGTGCCTGCAAGACAGGTCCCATGAACACTGAAGCTTTCTTT,CACKTGPMNTEAFF,NA,TRBJ1-1,NA,TRBV30
TGTGCCAGCAGCCTTTCTAGCGGGAGCAGCTACGAGCAGTACTTC,CASSLSSGSSYEQYF,NA,TRBJ2-7,TRBD2,TRBV6-5
TGTGCTAGTGGCGCCGGACAGGGGGTATTGAACACTGAAGCTTTCTTT,CASGAGQGVLNTEAFF,NA,TRBJ1-1,TRBD1,TRBV12-5
TGTGCCAGCTCACCGAACCGGGGGGCACTTCGGGGCACTGAAGCTTTCTTT,CASSPNRGALRGTEAFF,NA,TRBJ1-1,NA,TRBV18
TGTGCCAGCAGCCCACGGGACTCCGTCTACGAGCAGTACTTC,CASSPRDSVYEQYF,once,TRBJ2-7,NA,TRBV7-2
TGTGCCAGCAGCAGGACAGGGCCCGCTAATGAAAAACTGTTTTTT,CASSRTGPANEKLFF,NA,TRBJ1-4,TRBD1,TRBV6-5
TGTGCCAGCAGCGTAGCCCCGCATGAGGGTGAGCAGTTCTTC,CASSVAPHEGEQFF,few,TRBJ2-1,NA,TRBV9
TGCGCCAGCAGCCAAGAAAGGGAACAGGGCAATCAGCCCCAGCATTTT,CASSQEREQGNQPQHF,once,TRBJ1-5,NA,TRBV4-1
TGTGCCAGCAGTGTCGGGGAGAACACTGAAGCTTTCTTT,CASSVGENTEAFF,NA,TRBJ1-1,NA,TRBV2
TGCAGCGTTGAAGTACCCTCTAGCTCCTACGAGCAGTACTTC,CSVEVPSSSYEQYF,NA,TRBJ2-7,NA,TRBV29-1
TGTGCCTGGAAACAGGGTGCAGGAGAGACCCAGTACTTC,CAWKQGAGETQYF,NA,TRBJ2-5,NA,TRBV30
TGTGCCAGCAGTTACGGACCGGACAGGGTGGATAATGAGCAGTTCTTC,CASSYGPDRVDNEQFF,NA,TRBJ2-1,TRBD1,TRBV6-5
TGTGCCAGCAGTCCACACAGGGCAACTAATGAAAAACTGTTTTTT,CASSPHRATNEKLFF,NA,TRBJ1-4,NA,TRBV6-6
TGTGCCAGCTCACCCCCGAGCTCCTACGAGCAGTACTTC,CASSPPSSYEQYF,NA,TRBJ2-7,NA,TRBV18
TGTGCCAGTAGTGCAGCGCACGGTGGTAATCAGCCCCAGCATTTT,CASSAAHGGNQPQHF,once,TRBJ1-5,NA,TRBV19
TGTGCCAGCAGCTTGGGACTAGCGGGAGGGAGTGAGCAGTTCTTC,CASSLGLAGGSEQFF,NA,TRBJ2-1,TRBD2,TRBV5-4
TGTGCCAGCAGCTTTCAAATAGCGGGCAATGAGCAGTTCTTC,CASSFQIAGNEQFF,NA,TRBJ2-1,TRBD2,TRBV7-9
TGTGCCAGCAGTTTAAGCCAGGGGGCCATTAGCAATCAGCCCCAGCATTTT,CASSLSQGAISNQPQHF,NA,TRBJ1-5,TRBD1,TRBV27